This T cell receptor beta chain was observed in a study of T cell responses to AZD1222 COVID-19 vaccine. Assay: immunoSEQ multiplex PCR; the TCRdb copy retains only in-frame clones and omits some. The sample records about 140,000 clones, roughly 92% being singletons. A note on this clone: Antigen specificity is unknown.

General study results and limits: White British people made up most donors, females outnumbered males, and clonal diversity was possibly underestimated.

The germline gives CDR1 KGHSH, CDR2 LQKENI. The CDR3 covers 14 residues. With 4 bases removed from V and 5 bases from J, the gap between germline ends came to 11 bases. Specimen: peripheral blood, collected 28 days after the second AZD1222 dose. The TCR comes from an adult who received the AZD1222 COVID-19 vaccine. The genes are TRBV18 and TRBJ2-2; D uncertain. CDR3 bases: TGTGCCAGCTCACGCGACTTCCTTACCGGGGAGCTGTTTTTT. Its translation is CASSRDFLTGELFF.